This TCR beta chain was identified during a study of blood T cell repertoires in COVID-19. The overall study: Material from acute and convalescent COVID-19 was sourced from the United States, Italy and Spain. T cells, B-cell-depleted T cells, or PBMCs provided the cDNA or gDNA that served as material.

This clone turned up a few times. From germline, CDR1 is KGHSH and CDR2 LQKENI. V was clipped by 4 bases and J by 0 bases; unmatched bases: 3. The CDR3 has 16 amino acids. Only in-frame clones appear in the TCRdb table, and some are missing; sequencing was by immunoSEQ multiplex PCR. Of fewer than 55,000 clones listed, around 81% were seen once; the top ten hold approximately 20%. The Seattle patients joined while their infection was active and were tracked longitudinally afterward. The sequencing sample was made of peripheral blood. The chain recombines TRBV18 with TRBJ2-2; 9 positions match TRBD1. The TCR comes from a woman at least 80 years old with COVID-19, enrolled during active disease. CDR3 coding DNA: TGTGCCAGCTCACGGGGACAGGGATCGAACACCGGGGAGCTGTTTTTT. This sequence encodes CASSRGQGSNTGELFF.